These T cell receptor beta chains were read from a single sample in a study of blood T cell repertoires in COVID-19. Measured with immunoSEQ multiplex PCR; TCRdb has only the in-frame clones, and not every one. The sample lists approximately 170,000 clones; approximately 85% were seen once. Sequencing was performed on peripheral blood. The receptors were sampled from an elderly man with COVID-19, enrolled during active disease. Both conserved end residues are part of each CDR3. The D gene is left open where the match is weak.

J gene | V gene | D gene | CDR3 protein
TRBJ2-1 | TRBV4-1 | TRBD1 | CASSQRVRDRGHNEQFF
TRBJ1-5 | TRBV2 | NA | CASELEPRQPQHF
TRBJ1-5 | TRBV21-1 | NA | CASSVKQGGSNQPQHF
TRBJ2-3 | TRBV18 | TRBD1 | CASSPPVGTGDLTDTQYF
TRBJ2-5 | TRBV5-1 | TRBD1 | CASSRPGQKETQYF
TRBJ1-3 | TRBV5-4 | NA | CASSFTGVGLGNTIYF
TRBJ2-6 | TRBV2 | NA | CASRLRGTGANVLTF
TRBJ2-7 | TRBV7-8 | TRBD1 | CASSSRTGPSYEQYF
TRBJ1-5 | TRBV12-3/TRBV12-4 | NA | CASTREGNQPQHF
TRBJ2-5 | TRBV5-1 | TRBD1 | CASSSLTGAQETQYF
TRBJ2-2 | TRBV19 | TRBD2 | CASSIRLAGGANTGELFF
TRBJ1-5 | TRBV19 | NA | CASSRREDQPQHF
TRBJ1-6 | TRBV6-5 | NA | CASSQQVWDSPLHF
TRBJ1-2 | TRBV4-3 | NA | CASSQGLGRQYGYTF
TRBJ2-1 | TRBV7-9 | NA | CASSSDRNYNEQFF
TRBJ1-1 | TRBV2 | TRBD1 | CASSGDRASFEAFF
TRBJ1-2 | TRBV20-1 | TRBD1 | CSASTSGQGPTNYGYTF
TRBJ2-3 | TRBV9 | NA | CASSARDTDTQYF